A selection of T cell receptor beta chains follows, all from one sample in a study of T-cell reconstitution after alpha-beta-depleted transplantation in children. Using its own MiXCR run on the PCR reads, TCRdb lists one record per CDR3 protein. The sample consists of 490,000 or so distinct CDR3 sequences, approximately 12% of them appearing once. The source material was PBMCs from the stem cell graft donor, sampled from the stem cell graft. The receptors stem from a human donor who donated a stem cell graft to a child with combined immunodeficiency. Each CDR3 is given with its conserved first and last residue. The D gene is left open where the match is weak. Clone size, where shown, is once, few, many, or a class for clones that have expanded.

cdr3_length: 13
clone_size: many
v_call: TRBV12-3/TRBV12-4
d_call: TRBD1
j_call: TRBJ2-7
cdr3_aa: CASSSGQYYEQYF
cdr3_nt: TGTGCCAGCAGTTCGGGACAGTACTACGAGCAGTACTTC

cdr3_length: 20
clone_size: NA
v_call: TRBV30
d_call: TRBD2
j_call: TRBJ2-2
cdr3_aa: CACTRLGLAGGRWNTGELFF
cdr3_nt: TGTGCCTGTACCCGGTTGGGACTAGCGGGAGGCAGGTGGAACACCGGGGAGCTGTTTTTT

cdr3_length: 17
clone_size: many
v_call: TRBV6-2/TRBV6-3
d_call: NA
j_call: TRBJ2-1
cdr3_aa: CASSYATPGAEGNEQFF
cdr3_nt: TGTGCCAGCAGTTACGCCACTCCAGGGGCGGAGGGCAATGAGCAGTTCTTC

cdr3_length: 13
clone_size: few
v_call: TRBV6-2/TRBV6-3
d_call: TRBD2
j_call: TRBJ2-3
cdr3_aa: CASSRTSYDTQYF
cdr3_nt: TGTGCCAGCAGCCGGACTAGCTACGATACGCAGTATTTT

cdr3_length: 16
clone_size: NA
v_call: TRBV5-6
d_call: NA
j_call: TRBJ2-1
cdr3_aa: CASSSITGSRHNEQFF
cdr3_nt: TGTGCCAGCAGCTCTATAACCGGGTCCAGACACAATGAGCAGTTCTTC

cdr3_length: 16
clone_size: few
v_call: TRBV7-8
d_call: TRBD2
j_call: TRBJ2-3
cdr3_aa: CASSPGLASSTDTQYF
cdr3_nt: TGTGCCAGCAGTCCGGGACTAGCGTCGAGCACAGATACGCAGTATTTT

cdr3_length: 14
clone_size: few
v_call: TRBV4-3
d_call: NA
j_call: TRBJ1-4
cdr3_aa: CASSLVPQGVELFF
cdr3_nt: TGCGCCAGCAGCCTCGTCCCTCAGGGAGTGGAACTGTTTTTT

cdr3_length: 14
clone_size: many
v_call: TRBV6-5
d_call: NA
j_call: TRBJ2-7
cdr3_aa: CASSYSRGRDEQYF
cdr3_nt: TGTGCCAGCAGTTACTCCCGGGGGCGAGACGAGCAGTACTTC

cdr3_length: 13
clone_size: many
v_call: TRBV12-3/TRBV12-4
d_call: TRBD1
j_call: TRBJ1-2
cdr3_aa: CASRPGQSYGYTF
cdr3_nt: TGTGCCAGCAGGCCGGGACAGTCGTATGGCTACACCTTC

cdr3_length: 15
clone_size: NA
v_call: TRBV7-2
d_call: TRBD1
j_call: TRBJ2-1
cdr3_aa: CASSLGTVLYNEQFF
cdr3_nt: TGTGCCAGCAGCTTGGGGACAGTCCTCTACAATGAGCAGTTCTTC

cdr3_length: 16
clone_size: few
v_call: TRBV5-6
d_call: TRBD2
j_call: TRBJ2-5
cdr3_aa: CASSLKERGGVETQYF
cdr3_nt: TGTGCCAGCAGCCTCAAAGAGCGGGGGGGAGTGGAGACCCAGTACTTC

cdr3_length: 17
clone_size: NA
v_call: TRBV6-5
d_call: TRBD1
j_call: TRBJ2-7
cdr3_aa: CASSYLPRQGPSYEQYF
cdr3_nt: TGTGCCAGCAGTTATCTCCCCCGACAGGGGCCTAGCTACGAGCAGTACTTC

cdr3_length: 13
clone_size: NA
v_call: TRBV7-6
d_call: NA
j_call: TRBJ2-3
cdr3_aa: CASSSTEADTQYF
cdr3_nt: TGTGCCAGCAGCTCTACAGAGGCAGATACGCAGTATTTT

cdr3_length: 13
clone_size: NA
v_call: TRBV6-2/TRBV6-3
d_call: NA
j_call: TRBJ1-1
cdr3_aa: CASSARINTEAFF
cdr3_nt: TGTGCCAGCAGCGCACGGATAAACACTGAAGCTTTCTTT

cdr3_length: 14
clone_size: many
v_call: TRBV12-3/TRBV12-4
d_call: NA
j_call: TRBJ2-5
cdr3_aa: CASSFYKGEETQYF
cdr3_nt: TGTGCCAGCAGTTTTTATAAGGGGGAAGAGACCCAGTACTTC

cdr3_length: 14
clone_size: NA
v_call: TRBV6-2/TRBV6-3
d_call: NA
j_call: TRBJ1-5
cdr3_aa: CASVVGLGGQPQHF
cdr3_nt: TGTGCCAGCGTAGTTGGCCTGGGCGGTCAGCCCCAGCATTTT

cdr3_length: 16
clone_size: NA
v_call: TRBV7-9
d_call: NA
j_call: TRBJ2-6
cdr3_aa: CASSPPMVSGANVLTF
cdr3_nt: TGTGCCAGCAGCCCTCCTATGGTTTCTGGGGCCAACGTCCTGACTTTC

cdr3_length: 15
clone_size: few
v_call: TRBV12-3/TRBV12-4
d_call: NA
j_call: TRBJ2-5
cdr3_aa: CASSLGHRVYETQYF
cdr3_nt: TGTGCCAGCAGTTTGGGGCACCGCGTATATGAGACCCAGTACTTC

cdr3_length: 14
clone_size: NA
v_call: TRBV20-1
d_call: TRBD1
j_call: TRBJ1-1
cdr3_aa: CSARAPGQITEAFF
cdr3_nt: TGCAGTGCTAGAGCCCCGGGACAGATTACTGAAGCTTTCTTT

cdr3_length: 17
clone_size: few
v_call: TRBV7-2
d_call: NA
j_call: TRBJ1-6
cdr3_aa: CASSPKGGSTYNSPLHF
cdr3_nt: TGTGCCAGCAGCCCGAAGGGGGGATCCACCTATAATTCACCCCTCCACTTT

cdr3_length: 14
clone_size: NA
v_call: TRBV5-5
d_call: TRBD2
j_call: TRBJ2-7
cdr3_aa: CASKAGLAGVEQYF
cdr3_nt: TGTGCCAGCAAGGCAGGACTAGCGGGTGTGGAGCAGTACTTC

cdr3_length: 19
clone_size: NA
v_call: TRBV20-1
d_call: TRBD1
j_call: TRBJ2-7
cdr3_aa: CSARDAGTGSYVFPYEQYF
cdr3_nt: TGCAGTGCTAGAGATGCCGGGACAGGGTCATACGTTTTCCCCTACGAGCAGTACTTC

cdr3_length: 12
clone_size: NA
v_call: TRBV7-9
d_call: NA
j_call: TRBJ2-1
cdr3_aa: CASSLVSEEQFF
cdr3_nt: TGTGCCAGCAGCTTAGTGAGCGAAGAGCAGTTCTTC

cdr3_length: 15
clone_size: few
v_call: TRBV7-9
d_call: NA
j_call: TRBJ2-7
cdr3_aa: CASSLADRNGYEQYF
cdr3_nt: TGTGCCAGCAGCTTAGCCGACAGAAATGGCTACGAGCAGTACTTC

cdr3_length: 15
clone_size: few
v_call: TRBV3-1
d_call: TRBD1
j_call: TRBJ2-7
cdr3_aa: CASSQEGTVPYEQYF
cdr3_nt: TGTGCCAGCAGCCAAGAGGGGACAGTTCCCTACGAGCAGTACTTC

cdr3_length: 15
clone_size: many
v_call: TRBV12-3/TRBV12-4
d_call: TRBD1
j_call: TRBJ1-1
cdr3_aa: CASSPHRGLYPEAFF
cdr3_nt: TGTGCCAGCAGTCCCCACAGGGGGCTTTACCCTGAAGCTTTCTTT

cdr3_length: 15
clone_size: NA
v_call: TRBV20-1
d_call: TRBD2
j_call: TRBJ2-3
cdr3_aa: CSATVAGGYTDTQYF
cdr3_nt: TGCAGTGCTACTGTGGCGGGAGGGTACACAGATACGCAGTATTTT

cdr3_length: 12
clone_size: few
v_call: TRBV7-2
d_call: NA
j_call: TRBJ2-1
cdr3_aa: CASSHPEGEQFF
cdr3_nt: TGTGCCAGCAGCCATCCCGAAGGTGAGCAGTTCTTC

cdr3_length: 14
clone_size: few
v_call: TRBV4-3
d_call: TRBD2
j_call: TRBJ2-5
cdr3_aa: CASSQGLAEGTQYF
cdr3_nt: TGCGCCAGCAGCCAAGGACTAGCTGAGGGGACCCAGTACTTC

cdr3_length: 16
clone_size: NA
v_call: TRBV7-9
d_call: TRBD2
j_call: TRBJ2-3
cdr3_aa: CASSLILAGATDTQYF
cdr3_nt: TGTGCCAGCAGCTTAATCCTAGCGGGAGCCACAGATACGCAGTATTTT

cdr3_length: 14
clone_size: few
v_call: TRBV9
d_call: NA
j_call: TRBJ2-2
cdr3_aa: CASSVVPNTGELFF
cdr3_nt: TGTGCCAGCAGCGTAGTCCCGAACACCGGGGAGCTGTTTTTT

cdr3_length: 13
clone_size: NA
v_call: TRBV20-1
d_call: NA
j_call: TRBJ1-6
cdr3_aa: CSAPGHLNSPLHF
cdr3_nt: TGCAGTGCCCCGGGACACCTTAATTCACCCCTCCACTTT

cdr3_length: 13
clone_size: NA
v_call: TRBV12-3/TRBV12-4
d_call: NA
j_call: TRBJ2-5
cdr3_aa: CASSLAQDQTQYF
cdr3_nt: TGTGCCAGCAGTTTAGCGCAGGACCAGACCCAGTACTTC

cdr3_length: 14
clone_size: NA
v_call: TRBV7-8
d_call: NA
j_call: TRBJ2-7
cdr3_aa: CASIPPAGAYEQYF
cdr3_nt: TGTGCCAGCATACCACCCGCAGGGGCCTACGAGCAGTACTTC